This T cell receptor (beta chain) derives from a study of T cells in Graves' hyperthyroidism and ophthalmopathy. Using RNA transcripts as the source, TCR beta CDR3 regions were amplified. RT-PCR in the first round (using the HTBI primer set) targeted the TCR CDR3. TCRdb independently ran MiXCR on the multiplex PCR reads; one entry per CDR3 protein. Among about 570,000 distinct CDR3 sequences, 40% to 55% were seen once, and the ten largest hold 15% to 20%. This CDR3 comprises 15 residues. Germline CDR1 is SGHRS and CDR2 is YFSETQ. Broader study findings: The model anticipated ophthalmopathy a median about 7.1 months pre-onset.

Concerning this clonotype itself: Its antigen is as yet unknown. Sequence at one end of the junction differs from germline and may be a read error.

The specimen was peripheral blood or thyroid tissue (not recorded which). The V and J genes are TRBV5-1 and TRBJ1-5; 9 bases are a match to TRBD1. This TCR was recovered from an adult woman with Graves' disease, either hyperthyroidism or ophthalmopathy (not recorded which). CDR3 amino acids: CASSLRGQGYSPRHF. Written as DNA, the CDR3 is TGCGCCAGCAGCTTGCGGGGACAGGGATATTCACCCCGGCATTTT. The variable domain in full, completed from reference TRBV5-1 and TRBJ1-5, reads KAGVTQTPRYLIKTRGQQVTLSCSPISGHRSVSWYQQTPGQGLQFLFEYFSETQRNKGNFPGRFSGRQFSNSRSEMNVSTLELGDSALYLCASSLRGQGYSPRHFGDGTRLSIL.